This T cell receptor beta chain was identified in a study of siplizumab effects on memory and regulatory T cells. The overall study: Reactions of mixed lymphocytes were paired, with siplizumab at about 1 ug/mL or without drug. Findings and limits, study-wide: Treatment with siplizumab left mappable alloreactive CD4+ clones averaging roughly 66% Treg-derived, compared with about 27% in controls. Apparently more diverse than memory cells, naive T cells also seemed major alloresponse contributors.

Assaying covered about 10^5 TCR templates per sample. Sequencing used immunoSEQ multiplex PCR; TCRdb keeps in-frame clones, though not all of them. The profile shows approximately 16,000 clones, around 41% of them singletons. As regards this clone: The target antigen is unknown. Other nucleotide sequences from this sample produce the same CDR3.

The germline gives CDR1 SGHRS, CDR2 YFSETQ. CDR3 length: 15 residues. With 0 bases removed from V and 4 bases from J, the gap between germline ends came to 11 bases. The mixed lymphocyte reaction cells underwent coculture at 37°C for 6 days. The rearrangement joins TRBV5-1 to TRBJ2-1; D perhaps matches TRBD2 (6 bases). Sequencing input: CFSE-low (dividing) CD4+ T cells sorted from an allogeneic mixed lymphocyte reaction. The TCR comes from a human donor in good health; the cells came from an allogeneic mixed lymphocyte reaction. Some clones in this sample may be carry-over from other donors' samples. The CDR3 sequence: CASSLEAGPYNEQFF. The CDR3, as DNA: TGCGCCAGCAGCTTGGAAGCGGGCCCTTACAATGAGCAGTTCTTC.